This T cell receptor beta chain was sequenced for a study of breast tumors, draining lymph nodes, adjacent tissues. Whole-study results and caveats: Tumor and nontumor repertoires were significantly more similar in luminal-like than in basal-like breast cancer. Findings are consistent with lymph node origin and intratumoral expansion of most tumor T cells.

TCRdb re-analysed the multiplex PCR reads in MiXCR, keeping a single row per CDR3 protein. The sample has some 19,000 distinct CDR3 sequences; roughly 50% are singletons. On this clonotype: What it recognizes is unknown.

Germline loops: CDR1 MNHEY, CDR2 SVGAGI. V shed 8 bases and J 4 bases; nucleotides not matched to a gene: 13. The CDR3 extends over 15 amino acids. The chain carries TRBV6-5 and TRBJ1-2, with 7 bases aligning to TRBD1. Sample: breast tumor tissue. The source is a female donor with breast cancer. Some clones in this sample may be carry-over from other donors' samples. CDR3: CASGGTAGDSYGYTF. DNA for the CDR3: TGTGCCAGCGGCGGGACAGCGGGGGATAGCTATGGCTACACCTTC.